Listed here are 22 T cell receptor beta chains from one sample, sequenced in a study of shared clonotypes between healthy human individuals. Method: immunoSEQ multiplex PCR; TCRdb's copy keeps in-frame clones and lacks some. Among some 1.1 million clones listed, about 72% were seen once. The sample was memory CD4+ T cells from PBMCs. The subset: CD45RA-negative fraction. These receptors originate from a man between 18 and 35 years old in good health. Some clones in this sample may be carry-over from other donors' samples.

The CDR3 here is CASSEVGGKLREQFF. CDR3 nucleotide sequence: TGTGCCAGCAGTGAAGTTGGGGGGAAGTTGCGTGAGCAGTTCTTC. This chain connects TRBV6-1 to TRBJ2-1; tentative D call: TRBD2 (6 bases). CDR1 is MNHNS and CDR2 is SASEGT in the germline V gene. This CDR3 spans 15 amino acids. With 1 base removed from V and 9 bases from J, the gap between germline ends came to 16 bases.

This clone was recorded only once. The rearrangement joins TRBV5-1 to TRBJ2-1, with no clear D. The length of the CDR3 is 14 residues. CDR1 is SGHRS and CDR2 is YFSETQ in the germline V gene. Trimming removed 1 base from V and 6 bases from J, with 11 bases in between. Here the CDR3 reads CASSLMVSRNEQFF. The CDR3 region has the DNA TGCGCCAGCAGCTTGATGGTTTCGCGCAATGAGCAGTTCTTC. Using reference TRBV5-1 and TRBJ2-1 for the parts outside the CDR3, the full variable domain is KAGVTQTPRYLIKTRGQQVTLSCSPISGHRSVSWYQQTPGQGLQFLFEYFSETQRNKGNFPGRFSGRQFSNSRSEMNVSTLELGDSALYLCASSLMVSRNEQFFGPGTRLTVL.

In nucleotides, the CDR3 is TGTGCCAGCAGGGGGGCGGGGCAGCAGCTCTACACCTTC. Its protein product is CASRGAGQQLYTF. The chain employs TRBV6-5 and TRBJ1-2, with a weak D call TRBD1 (6 bases). Germline loops: CDR1 MNHEY, CDR2 SVGAGI. V was cut by 6 bases and J by 10 bases, with 18 bases left in between. This CDR3 has 13 amino acids.

V and J are TRBV7-3 and TRBJ2-7, with 9 bases fitting TRBD2. CDR1 is SGHTA, CDR2 FQGTGA, per germline. Trimming cost V 2 bases and J 5 bases; bases outside gene matches: 4. The CDR3 runs 14 residues. The CDR3 is CASSLDGTSNEQYF. CDR3 sequence (DNA): TGTGCCAGCAGCTTAGACGGGACTAGCAACGAGCAGTACTTC.

This clone was found once. The chain uses TRBV28 and TRBJ2-5, with 8 bases lining up with TRBD1. The CDR3 is 15 residues long. Per the germline V gene, CDR1 is MDHEN and CDR2 is SYDVKM. With 6 bases clipped from V and 0 bases from J, the junction kept 6 bases outside the gene matches. The CDR3 nucleotides read TGTGCCAGCAGGGGAGGACAGGGTCACCAAGAGACCCAGTACTTC. Its protein product is CASRGGQGHQETQYF.

Note on this clone: This likely stems from a read error, as it lies one base from a far larger clone. This CDR3 is also generated by other DNA sequences in the sample. This chain connects TRBV29-1 to TRBJ1-5; tentative D call: TRBD1 (6 bases). The V gene lost 6 bases and the J gene lost 4 bases, with 13 bases spanning the gap. The CDR3 consists of 13 residues. Germline V gene lookup returns CDR1 SQVTM and CDR2 ANQGSEA. CDR3 residues: CSVAQGPNQPQHF. Written as DNA, the CDR3 is TGCAGCGTCGCCCAGGGGCCAAATCAGCCCCAGCATTTT. Looking up the rest from reference TRBV29-1 and TRBJ1-5 gives the full variable domain: SAVISQKPSRDICQRGTSLTIQCQVDSQVTMMFWYRQQPGQSLTLIATANQGSEATYESGFVIDKFPISRPNLTFSTLTVSNMSPEDSSIYLCSVAQGPNQPQHFGDGTRLSIL.

With regard to this clone: Additional DNA sequences in this sample encode the identical CDR3. The J gene is TRBJ1-4, the V gene TRBV28; 7 bases map to TRBD1. Germline trimming cut 3 bases from V and 0 bases from J; bases unmatched to any gene: 1. This CDR3 spans 15 amino acids. The germline gives CDR1 MDHEN, CDR2 SYDVKM. In DNA form, the CDR3 reads TGTGCCAGCAGTTTGACAGGGTCAACTAATGAAAAACTGTTTTTT. This encodes CASSLTGSTNEKLFF.

V usage is TRBV19 and J usage is TRBJ1-5, with D perhaps matching TRBD1 (5 bases). The CDR3 is made up of 16 amino acids. Deletions cut 6 bases from V and 0 bases from J, with 15 bases between. The germline V gene encodes CDR1 LNHDA and CDR2 SQIVND (reference sequence). CDR3 sequence (DNA): TGTGCCAGTAGCCCCGGGACGGACGTTAGCAATCAGCCCCAGCATTTT. It is translated as CASSPGTDVSNQPQHF.

The V call is TRBV19, the J call TRBJ1-1; D uncertain. The CDR3 contains 16 residues. The V end lost 5 bases, the J end lost 1 base, and 17 bases lay between the germline ends. CDR1 and CDR2 (germline): LNHDA, SQIVND (reference sequence). CDR3 bases: TGTGCCAGTAGTCAAGTCTACTCACTGGGGAACACTGAAGCTTTCTTT. It encodes CASSQVYSLGNTEAFF.

V is TRBV5-6 and J is TRBJ2-5; 11 positions match TRBD2. The CDR3 runs to 16 residues. J was trimmed by 4 bases and V by 4 bases; bases with no gene match: 9. The V gene's germline CDR1 is SGHDT and CDR2 YYEEEE. The CDR3 coding sequence is TGTGCCAGCAGCCAAACTAGCGGGAGATGGGGAGAGACCCAGTACTTC. Translation: CASSQTSGRWGETQYF.

The V gene is TRBV21-1, the J gene TRBJ2-3. TRBV21-1 constitutes a pseudogene. This CDR3 is 10 amino acids long. The CDR3 loop is CASSLDTQYF. The CDR3 DNA reads TGTGCCAGCAGCTTAGATACGCAGTATTTT.

The V call is TRBV10-1, the J call TRBJ2-7; 7 bases are shared with TRBD2. V shed 4 bases and J 4 bases; nucleotides not matched to a gene: 4. CDR1 WNHNN and CDR2 SYGVQD come from the germline V gene (reference sequence). The CDR3 extends over 13 amino acids. CDR3 loop: CASSGGRGYEQYF. CDR3 in DNA: TGCGCCAGCAGTGGCGGGAGAGGGTACGAGCAGTACTTC.

The chain uses TRBV7-9 and TRBJ1-3; 9 bases align to TRBD1. J gave up 4 bases and V 5 bases, and 3 bases lay outside the gene matches. The CDR3 spans 14 residues. Germline lookup yields CDR1 SEHNR and CDR2 FQNEAQ (reference sequence). CDR3 residues: CASSQGTGGNTIYF. As DNA, the CDR3 is TGTGCCAGCAGCCAAGGGACAGGGGGAAACACCATATATTTT.

This clone was found once. The chain recombines TRBV28 with TRBJ2-7; no clear D gene. The CDR3 totals 13 residues. CDR1 MDHEN and CDR2 SYDVKM come from the germline V gene. Trimming shortened V by 6 bases and J by 1 base, and 10 bases separated the two germline ends. The CDR3 sequence: CASRLPTSYEQYF. The CDR3 nucleotides are TGTGCCAGCAGGCTCCCGACGTCCTACGAGCAGTACTTC.

Note on this clone: It is likely a read error, because the conserved phenylalanine at the end of the CDR3 is missing. The DNA is left out, because the CDR3 cannot be placed on it with certainty; the CDR3 is given as TCRdb lists it. The chain carries TRBV4-2 and TRBJ2-3; the D call of TRBD2 is as the table states it, not checked on the DNA. Termini included, the CDR3 measures 14 amino acids. Per germline, CDR1 LGHNA and CDR2 YNFKEQ. CDR3 sequence reads: CASSQDSASGLTVL.

The chain joins TRBV6-6 to TRBJ2-7, with a weak D call TRBD1 (6 bases). Trimming stripped 8 bases from V and 0 bases from J, with 11 bases between. The CDR3 covers 13 residues. The germline CDR1 and CDR2 sequences are MNHNY and SVGAGI (reference sequence). In DNA form, the CDR3 reads TGTGCCAGCCGGACAGAAGACTCCTACGAGCAGTACTTC. Protein product: CASRTEDSYEQYF.

The CDR3 here is CASSHATGVGEQYF. The CDR3 DNA reads as TGCGCCAGCAGCCACGCCACAGGGGTCGGCGAGCAGTACTTC. This chain links TRBV4-1 with TRBJ2-7; 7 positions agree with TRBD1. CDR3 size: 14 residues. V trimming: 3 bases; J trimming: 6 bases; junction bases outside the gene matches: 8. Germline CDR1 MGHRA, CDR2 YSYEKL.

The CDR3 DNA follows: TGTGCCAGCAGGGGGAGGGGGTACACTGAAGCTTTCTTT. This gives the protein CASRGRGYTEAFF. V usage is TRBV5-8 and J usage is TRBJ1-1; a possible D gene is TRBD1 (6 bases). This CDR3 contains 13 residues. V was pared by 5 bases and J by 3 bases, with 11 bases between. Per the germline V gene, CDR1 is SGHTS and CDR2 is YDEGEE.

The chain joins TRBV14 to TRBJ2-5; 11 nucleotides line up with TRBD2. The V gene's germline CDR1 is SGHDN and CDR2 FVKESK. With 4 bases clipped from V and 1 base from J, the junction kept 2 bases outside the gene matches. The CDR3 contains 15 residues. The CDR3 sequence is CASSPGLAVQETQYF. The CDR3 DNA reads TGTGCCAGCAGCCCGGGACTAGCGGTCCAAGAGACCCAGTACTTC.

For this clone: Additional DNA sequences in this sample encode the identical CDR3. This chain joins TRBV9 and TRBJ2-7; D is possibly TRBD2 (5 bases). The CDR3 totals 14 residues. The germline V gene has CDR1 SGDLS and CDR2 YYNGEE. V lost 4 bases to trimming and J lost 0 bases, with 11 bases between them. This CDR3 reads CASSPGGSSYEQYF. CDR3 sequence (DNA): TGTGCCAGCAGCCCAGGTGGGAGCTCCTACGAGCAGTACTTC.

This chain connects TRBV28 to TRBJ2-1; the D is unclear. The CDR3 has 16 amino acids. From germline, CDR1 is MDHEN and CDR2 SYDVKM. Trimming stripped 8 bases from V and 4 bases from J, with 21 bases between. In nucleotides, the CDR3 is TGTGCCAGCTCTAGGAGAGCATCATGGGATTACAATGAGCAGTTCTTC. This sequence encodes CASSRRASWDYNEQFF.

The chain carries TRBV6-1 and TRBJ2-3; D is uncertain. This CDR3 region has 14 residues. V lost 1 base and J lost 2, with 7 bases in between. Germline assignment: CDR1 MNHNS and CDR2 SASEGT. The CDR3 DNA is TGTGCCAGCAGTGAAGAACAGTCCACAGATACGCAGTATTTT. Translation: CASSEEQSTDTQYF.